This T cell receptor beta chain originates from a study of blood T cell repertoires in COVID-19 (TCRdb year 2020). For context, the study as a whole: Samples from collaborators originated in the United States, Italy and Spain and spanned both the acute and convalescent phases of COVID-19. The prospective study material was composed of cDNA or gDNA derived from T cells, B-cell-depleted T cells, or PBMCs. Subjects who had been exposed to COVID-19, were actively infected with it, or had recovered from it provided the deeply sampled blood TCRbeta repertoires that made up the dataset. A freely available public database, intended as a resource for researchers studying the immune response to SARS-CoV-2, is where the repertoires were released. The samples were drawn from the first 160 participants of the ongoing ImmuneRACE study and from some 1,300 subjects provided by 6 global collaborators. The sample metadata nearly always contained a de-identified subject ID, COVID-19 status, age in years and sex. Where available, HLA class I and class II types were obtained from metadata supplied by the sample provider rather than from assay-based typing. Broad study findings and their caveats: How much clinical and demographic metadata was included differed by source and by participant, and the metadata was provided uncurated.

The collaborating institutions used their own protocols to collect whole blood in K2EDTA tubes. For TCRbeta analysis, collaborator samples were shipped as frozen whole blood, as isolated PBMCs, or as DNA extracted from either sample type. TCRbeta CDR3 regions were amplified from genomic DNA by means of the immunoSEQ Assay, a bias-controlled multiplex PCR. In the source study's methods: Nucleated cell counts per sample were estimated from amplification of reference gene primers within the assay. To quantify the absolute abundance of each unique TCRbeta CDR3 rearrangement, sequence reads were collapsed and filtered. For each sample, productive Simpson clonality was calculated as the square root of Simpson's diversity index over productive rearrangements. What TCRdb holds here is the immuneACCESS table cut down to in-frame rearrangements. Part of the clones is not present; checked against another copy, under half of the missing clones reflect an unresolved V gene, and the others are unexplained. The V and J calls and clone size are taken from that table; D and trimming were inferred from the DNA. Within this sample are about 160,000 clones, with roughly 80% of them counted one time only. 11% to 15% of the sample belongs to the ten largest clones.

Trimmed from V: 4 bases; trimmed from J: 4 bases; junction bases lacking a gene match: 15. Based on the germline V gene, the CDR1 and CDR2 sequences are SGHTA and FQGTGA. The CDR3 spans 18 residues, from the cysteine through the phenylalanine. CDR3 DNA is the only sequence kept; it has 54 bases, read in frame from the first base. Remarks on this clone: Its cognate antigen has yet to be identified. Within one base of it there is no much larger clone, and no base qualities were kept.

The sequence was collected from a man younger than 30 with active or convalescent COVID-19. This chain is built from TRBV7-3 and TRBJ2-5; 10 central nucleotides agree with TRBD2. The specimen sequenced was peripheral blood. The CDR3 sequence is CASSSTSGVAGGRETQYF. The DNA is TGTGCCAGCAGCTCGACGTCTGGGGTAGCGGGAGGTAGAGAGACCCAGTACTTC.